This T cell receptor (beta chain) derives from a study of blood T cells in healthy people across ages. A sample-barcoded 5' primer and a J-beta primer mix were used in a second PCR of roughly 7 to 12 cycles. TCRdb processed the 5' RACE reads anew with MiXCR; each CDR3 protein has one entry. The table has 270,000 or so distinct CDR3 sequences, 27% seen once. Material for sequencing was blood. The receptor's source is a woman in her 70s in good health.

The chain's CDR3 is CASKAGQNYEQYF. The CDR3 DNA reads as TGTGCCAGCAAAGCCGGACAGAACTACGAGCAGTACTTC. This sequence joins TRBV28 and TRBJ2-5, with D tentatively TRBD1 (6 bases). Near its end, the DNA agrees better with TRBJ2-7, so the J call may be wrong. Germline lookup yields CDR1 MDHEN and CDR2 SYDVKM. This CDR3 has 13 residues.